This T cell receptor beta chain was captured in a study of OX40 agonist ivuxolimab in advanced cancers. TCRdb's copy holds only in-frame clones and misses some; the assay was immunoSEQ multiplex PCR. The table shows around 30,000 clones, with around 90% occurring only once. The CDR3 covers 15 residues. V was trimmed by 5 bases and J by 6 bases, leaving 17 bases between them. Germline V gene sequence: CDR1 LNHDA, CDR2 SQIVND (reference sequence). This receptor was obtained from an adult with an advanced solid tumor such as melanoma, head and neck, liver or kidney cancer. The chain couples TRBV19 to TRBJ2-1, with D uncertain. The input for sequencing was CD4+ or CD8+ T cells sorted from blood, taken in a trial of the OX40 agonist ivuxolimab. The CDR3 DNA reads TGTGCCAGTAGTCCGAACCTGGGGTTGGTCAATGAGCAGTTCTTC. Translation: CASSPNLGLVNEQFF.